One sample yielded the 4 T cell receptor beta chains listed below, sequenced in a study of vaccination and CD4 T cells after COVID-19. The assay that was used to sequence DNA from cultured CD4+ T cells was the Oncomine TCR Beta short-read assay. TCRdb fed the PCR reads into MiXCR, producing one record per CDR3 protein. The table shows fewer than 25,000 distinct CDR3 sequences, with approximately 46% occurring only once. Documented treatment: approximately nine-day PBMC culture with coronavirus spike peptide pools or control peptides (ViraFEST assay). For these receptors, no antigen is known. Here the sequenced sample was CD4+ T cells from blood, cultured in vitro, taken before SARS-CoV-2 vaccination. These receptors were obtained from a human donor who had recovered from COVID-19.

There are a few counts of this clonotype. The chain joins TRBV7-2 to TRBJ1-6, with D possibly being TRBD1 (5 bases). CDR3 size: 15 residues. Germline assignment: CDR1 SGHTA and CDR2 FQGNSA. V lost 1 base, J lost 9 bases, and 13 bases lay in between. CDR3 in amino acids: CASSLGGVHGSPLHF. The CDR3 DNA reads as TGTGCCAGCAGCTTAGGAGGGGTTCATGGTTCACCCCTCCACTTT.

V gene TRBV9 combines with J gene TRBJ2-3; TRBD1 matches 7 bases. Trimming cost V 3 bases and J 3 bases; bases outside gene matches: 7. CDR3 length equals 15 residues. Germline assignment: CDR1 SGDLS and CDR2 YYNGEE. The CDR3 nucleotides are TGTGCCAGCAGCGCGCAGGGGGTGAGGACAGATACGCAGTATTTT. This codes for CASSAQGVRTDTQYF.

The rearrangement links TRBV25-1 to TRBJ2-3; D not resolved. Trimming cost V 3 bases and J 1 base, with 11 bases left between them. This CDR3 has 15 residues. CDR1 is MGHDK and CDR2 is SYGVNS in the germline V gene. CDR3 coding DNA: TGTGCCAGCAGTGATGATTTCTTGGGCACAGATACGCAGTATTTT. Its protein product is CASSDDFLGTDTQYF.

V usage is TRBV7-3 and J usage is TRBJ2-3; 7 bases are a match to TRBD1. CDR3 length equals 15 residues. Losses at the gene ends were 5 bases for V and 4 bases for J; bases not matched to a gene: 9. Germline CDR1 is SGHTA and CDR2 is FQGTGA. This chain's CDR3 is CASSPGGLPSDTQYF. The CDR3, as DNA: TGTGCCAGCAGCCCAGGGGGTCTTCCCTCAGATACGCAGTATTTT.